This entry lists 6 T cell receptor beta chains sequenced from one sample in a study of cytomegalovirus exposure and HLA in healthy donors. 13 Jbeta primers and 60 Vbeta primers were used for the PCR. Clones were read by immunoSEQ multiplex PCR, and TCRdb kept only the in-frame ones, dropping some. The sample holds around 140,000 clones. Material: PBMCs. All receptors derive from a woman aged 18 to 35 in good health and CMV-seronegative.

The chain recombines TRBV28 with TRBJ1-1; no clear D gene. Germline V gene lookup returns CDR1 MDHEN and CDR2 SYDVKM. The CDR3 covers 13 residues. V lost 7 bases to trimming and J lost 4 bases, with 13 bases between them. Here the CDR3 reads CASTLIRGTEAFF. The CDR3 DNA sequence: TGTGCCAGCACCCTTATCCGGGGCACTGAAGCTTTCTTT.

The V and J genes are TRBV10-1 and TRBJ1-2; weak D call: TRBD1 (5 bases). Germline lookup yields CDR1 WNHNN and CDR2 SYGVQD (reference sequence). V lost 7 bases and J lost 6, with 15 bases in between. The CDR3 spans 13 residues. CDR3 nucleotides: TGCGCCAGCAAAAGGGACTCGCTCGATGGCTACACCTTC. It translates to CASKRDSLDGYTF.

This chain links TRBV30 with TRBJ2-7; 7 positions match TRBD2. V was pared by 2 bases and J by 0 bases, with 4 bases of the junction left unmatched. CDR1 is GTSNPN, CDR2 SVGIG, per germline (reference sequence). The CDR3 totals 14 residues. The CDR3 is CAWSWREYSYEQYF. CDR3 nucleotide sequence: TGTGCCTGGAGTTGGCGGGAGTACTCCTACGAGCAGTACTTC.

This chain joins TRBV5-1 and TRBJ2-7; 9 bases fit TRBD2. This CDR3 region has 14 residues. The V and J ends lost 2 bases and 2 bases, in that order; junction bases with no gene match: 2. Germline V gene sequence: CDR1 SGHRS, CDR2 YFSETQ. The CDR3 nucleotides are TGCGCCAGCAGCTTTAGCGGGAGCCCCTACGAGCAGTACTTC. As protein: CASSFSGSPYEQYF.

V gene TRBV30 combines with J gene TRBJ2-7, with TRBD2 matching over 7 bases. The trim removed 0 bases at V and 12 bases at J, leaving 20 bases unmatched. Looked up from germline, CDR1 is GTSNPN and CDR2 is SVGIG (reference sequence). This CDR3 spans 16 amino acids. The CDR3, as DNA: TGTGCCTGGAGTGTCCAACCAGCGGGACTACGTGACCTGCTGTACTTC. Translating gives CAWSVQPAGLRDLLYF.

The chain has TRBV5-1 and TRBJ2-7; 8 nucleotides agree with TRBD2. Germline loops: CDR1 SGHRS, CDR2 YFSETQ. The V gene end was trimmed by 0 bases and the J gene end by 1 base; junction bases not matched to a gene: 3. This CDR3 is 15 amino acids long. The CDR3 region has the DNA TGCGCCAGCAGCTTGGTTAGCGGGAATTCCTACGAGCAGTACTTC. Translation gives CASSLVSGNSYEQYF.